This T cell receptor beta chain was recorded in a study of cytomegalovirus exposure and HLA in healthy donors listed by TCRdb under 2017. About the full investigation: According to an earlier analysis of 450 to 650 of the donors, about 190 million T cells yielded 100 million or so unique TCR beta sequences and approximately 300 Gb of sequence data. A separate validation cohort of roughly 130 different subjects was used in addition to the approximately 700-subject first cohort. An earlier analysis of 500 to 750 of the donors applied high-throughput TCR beta sequencing to assess whether each TCR beta V gene segment acted as functional or pseudogenic. An early release covering 500 to 750 HLA-typed donors comprised about 290 gigabases of sequencing data and around 86 million unique TCR sequences. Every discovery cohort repertoire had been produced on one sequencing platform. The genetic ancestry cluster associated with self-reported Caucasian donors included 65% to 90% of the roughly 400 genotyped donors. The number of typed donors differed by locus: about 620-630 for A, B, C, DRB1 and DQB1; approximately 520 for DQA1; 606 for DPA1; and roughly 450 for DPB1. Genome-wide SNP genotypes for about 65% of the roughly 700 donors were used in a later genetic analysis, which treated that subset as a discovery cohort. Donor age, sex, ethnicity and CMV serostatus were collected together with the repertoire data. Among several hundred genotyped donors of the cohort, an average of around 220,000 unique TCR beta nucleotide sequences was sequenced per donor, of which about 18% were non-productive. The study used immunosequencing to profile the T cell repertoires of some 600 subjects and linked those repertoires to cytomegalovirus serostatus. In the later analysis, no new phenotypic data were used to find candidate immune exposures; instead, reliance was placed on TCR beta sequences and their occurrence across donors. High-throughput TCR immunosequencing, statistical association of individual TCRs with disease status, and machine learning were combined to predict cytomegalovirus infection status. HLA typing covered class I and class II loci at four-digit resolution. Roughly five DR-DQ haplotypes were handled as single units for association and clustering because linkage in the cohort was strong. The aim of the study was to test whether cataloging public T cell receptors could identify signatures of past pathogen exposure. A later analysis re-examined previously published TCR beta repertoires from hundreds of donors and added high-resolution HLA genotyping to investigate patterns of TCR occurrence. Beyond this particular receptor, the publication reports: Correlated functional status among segregating V segments might reflect linkage disequilibrium, but an unknown experimental factor could not be ruled out. While some public TCRs were present in many individuals, most TCR sequences turned up only very rarely across donors. Presence/absence analyses assumed roughly uniform sequencing depth across donors, an assumption that may not hold. According to a later analysis, TCR association rates differed among HLA loci, with DRB1 alleles showing the most associated TCRs and HLA-C alleles showing the fewest. When HLA alleles, especially DR and DQ, strongly co-occurred, TCR associations were difficult to assign to individual alleles. At a false discovery rate of 0.05, a later analysis linked around 15,000 TCR beta sequences to specific HLA alleles. In a later genetic analysis, fewer N-insertions in productive TCRs were reported among donors in an Asian-associated ancestry cluster than the roughly 710-donor mean. In an earlier analysis of some 500 of the donors, most TCR beta V segments were observed in productive rearrangements about 87% or about 30% of the time, broadly matching IMGT annotations. An association between a missense DCLRE1C variant and V-gene and J-gene trimming of TCR beta chains was found in a later genetic analysis and replicated in an independent cohort. Compared with equally common non-associated chains, HLA-associated TCR beta chains in a later analysis were more clonally expanded and had lower generation probabilities. Some IMGT-functional V segments, including TRBV6-2 and TRBV6-3, could not be told apart with the 87-base-pair reads, so those segments were excluded. Roughly 15 rarely observed V segments, including chromosome 9 orphons, were excluded from the earlier analysis of approximately 600 of the donors because counts were too low. A cluster of highly shared sequence variants was judged likely to represent a technical artifact of the sequencing pipeline. A further reported finding was that TCR beta sequences accurately predicted the HLA-A and HLA-B alleles for most subjects in the first cohort. Immune exposure information for the cohort was limited to CMV serostatus. HLA typing was unavailable for some donors at each locus, so association tests used only the typed subset. A later analysis reported that several top co-occurrence clusters appeared linked to parvovirus B19, influenza, CMV and Epstein-Barr virus. In both the original and validation cohorts, the classifier was reported to diagnose cytomegalovirus status with high specificity and sensitivity. It was suggested by the authors that the approach could potentially be generalized to other disease states and immunological phenotypes. The study gave a list of 150 to 200 TCR beta chains associated with cytomegalovirus. Only TCR beta chains were sequenced in this cohort, and the absence of alpha or paired-chain data limited detectable features. In vitro tests confirmed that a few of the cytomegalovirus-associated TCR beta chains recognize cytomegalovirus antigens. Most CMV-associated TCR beta chains appeared to be HLA-restricted in a later analysis, and the HLA associations seemed to be driven largely by CMV exposure.

In total, 500 to 700 healthy bone marrow donors made up the cohort. At the time of sampling, all cohort members were nominally healthy, though unrecorded immune exposures were likely present. The donor tested CMV seronegative, placing the donor among the 350 to 400 seronegative members of the cohort. A peripheral blood sample was collected from each donor, and TCR beta sequencing was performed on peripheral blood mononuclear cells. Genomic DNA was extracted from the blood cell samples with the Qiagen DNeasy Blood Extraction Kit. With regard to this clone: There is no known antigen for this receptor. The sample holds no much larger clone one base away, and base qualities are not on file.

Receptor libraries were prepared by the immunoSEQ multiplex PCR assay. The multiplex PCR relied on a mix of 60 forward primers for TCR Vbeta segments and 13 reverse primers for TCR Jbeta segments. A multiplex PCR assay on genomic DNA amplified the CDR3 region of rearranged TCR beta genes. On the Illumina HiSeq System, the amplified TCR beta libraries were sequenced as 87-base-pair reads. The authors processed their data as follows. A later analysis tallied 75 million to 95 million unique TCR beta chains across the 700 or so repertoires, and approximately 9.9 million of those chains were shared by two or more donors. Raw reads were error-corrected and collapsed into unique sequences with a nearest-neighbor algorithm that merged closely related sequences to remove PCR and sequencing errors. V, D and J gene segments were assigned by aligning CDR3 sequences to IMGT reference sequences. For a sequence to be retained, a match of at least six nucleotides to both a V gene segment and a J gene segment was required. A rearrangement counted as productive if the CDR3 had no stop codons and remained in frame with V and J, and every other rearrangement counted as non-productive. CDR3 was defined according to IMGT convention as the region running from the second conserved V-encoded cysteine to the conserved J-encoded phenylalanine. In an earlier analysis of roughly 610 of the donors, sequences lacking an unambiguous match to a single V gene segment were excluded. An earlier analysis of 550 to 650 of the donors classified V segments as functional when productive rearrangements were above 56.7% and as segregating when the standard deviation between donors was above 5%. A statistical classification framework was built to diagnose cytomegalovirus status from the catalog of TCR beta chain sequences. V and J gene assignment, in a later analysis, came from comparing TCR nucleotide sequences with IMGT/GENE-DB human TR gene sequences. A later analysis assigned CDR3 sequences and most-parsimonious VDJ recombination scenarios with the TCRdist pipeline. In a later analysis, each TCR beta chain was defined by its CDR3 amino acid sequence together with its V-gene family, and reads without a unique V-gene family were excluded. A later analysis removed 450 to 600 highly shared, low-generation-probability nucleotide sequences to deal with suspected cross-contamination and a sequencing artifact. A later analysis calculated a clonal expansion index for each public chain from normalized within-repertoire ranks of inferred template counts. Generation probabilities in a later analysis came from a VDJ recombination model fitted to out-of-frame rearrangements, and those results were checked against IGoR. In a later analysis, hypergeometric tests were used to score TCR-TCR, TCR-HLA and TCR-CMV co-occurrence, with a repertoire-size bias correction applied to TCR pairs. In a later analysis, false discovery rates were estimated by permuting HLA or CMV assignments 20 times. In a later analysis, co-occurring TCRs were grouped using DBSCAN, with TCRdist sequence similarity added in when clustering inside HLA-allele-positive subsets. Repertoires with fewer than 30,000 or more than 120,000 public chains were left out of co-occurrence clustering, as were four to six repertoires with anomalous nucleotide sharing. TCRdb provides this immuneACCESS table in a form limited to in-frame rearrangements. Some clones are lacking; in checked studies, under half of them reflect an unresolved V gene, and why the rest are absent is not known. V and J calls and clone size follow that table, whereas D and trimming were derived from the DNA. A total of over 120,000 clones appear in this sample, about 81% of them only once. More than 6.5% of the sample rests with the top ten.

In the germline V gene (reference sequence), CDR1 corresponds to GTSNPN and CDR2 to SVGIG. The CDR3 runs 12 residues from the cysteine to the phenylalanine. Only the CDR3 DNA is retained, 36 bases long and in frame from the first base. Trimming removed 3 bases from V and 7 bases from J, leaving 9 bases between the germline ends. In this chain, TRBV30 is recombined with TRBJ2-2; D gene: possibly TRBD1, on 6 matching bases. This TCR was sampled from a young man in good health and CMV-seronegative. Sequencing input: PBMCs. The bases are TGTGCCTGGAGCAGGGGTTACGGGGAGCTGTTTTTT. Its amino acids are CAWSRGYGELFF.